Following are 32 T cell receptor beta chains from one sample sequenced in a study of shared clonotypes between healthy human individuals. TCRdb keeps only in-frame clones here, not all; method: immunoSEQ multiplex PCR. The data show about half a million clones, around four fifths seen once. The sample comprised PBMCs. The receptor source for this set is a woman in her thirties or forties in good health. Some clones in this sample may be carry-over from other donors' samples.

The chain is built from TRBV5-1 and TRBJ2-5; D possibly corresponds to TRBD2 (6 bases). With the DNA end fitting TRBJ2-7 better, the J assignment may be wrong. The CDR3 has 15 residues. Per germline, CDR1 SGHRS and CDR2 YFSETQ. The CDR3 coding sequence is TGCGCCAGCAGCCGGGACTCTACGAGCTCCTACGAGCAGTACTTC. Translating gives CASSRDSTSSYEQYF.

The rearrangement joins TRBV19 to TRBJ2-7, with a possible D match to TRBD1 (5 bases). Trimming removed 3 bases at V and 3 bases at J, with 6 bases between. The CDR3 has 12 amino acids. Germline CDR1 LNHDA, CDR2 SQIVND (reference sequence). The CDR3 loop reads CASSIQGYEQYF. The DNA for the CDR3 is TGTGCCAGTAGTATTCAGGGCTACGAGCAGTACTTC.

This clone was seen more than once but under ten times. The chain couples TRBV5-1 to TRBJ1-1; D is unresolved. CDR1 is SGHRS and CDR2 is YFSETQ in the germline V gene. V gave up 5 bases and J gave up 1 base, with 9 bases separating them. The CDR3 runs to 13 residues. CDR3 nucleotide sequence: TGCGCCAGCAGTATCGATGGGAACACTGAAGCTTTCTTT. Its translation: CASSIDGNTEAFF.

V and J are TRBV5-1 and TRBJ2-3; TRBD1 matches 7 bases. The V segment lost 1 base and the J segment 0 bases; nucleotides outside the gene matches: 5. Germline V CDR1 and CDR2: SGHRS, YFSETQ. This CDR3 is 16 amino acids long. The CDR3 is CASSLPGQISTDTQYF. In DNA form, the CDR3 reads TGCGCCAGCAGCTTGCCGGGACAGATTAGCACAGATACGCAGTATTTT.

The count of this clone is one. V is TRBV28 and J is TRBJ2-7; no definite D call. The CDR3 is made up of 15 amino acids. V shed 2 bases and J shed 5 bases, with 16 bases lying between them. Germline lookup yields CDR1 MDHEN and CDR2 SYDVKM. The DNA of the CDR3 is TGTGCCAGCAGTTTAATCACGAAGGGATTTGACGAGCAGTACTTC. It codes for CASSLITKGFDEQYF.

This clone was counted once. V is TRBV6-5 and J is TRBJ2-2, with a possible D match to TRBD1 (6 bases). The CDR3 length is 14 residues. V shed 7 bases and J shed 1 base, with 10 bases lying between them. Germline loops: CDR1 MNHEY, CDR2 SVGAGI. The CDR3 DNA reads TGTGCCAGCAAGAGACAGGTGAACACCGGGGAGCTGTTTTTT. Protein product: CASKRQVNTGELFF.

The J gene is TRBJ2-5, the V gene TRBV5-4; D unclear. CDR1 SGHNT and CDR2 YYREEE come from the germline V gene (reference sequence). V shed 1 base and J shed 3 bases, with 7 bases lying between them. This CDR3 spans 13 amino acids. CDR3 DNA sequence: TGTGCCAGCAGCTTGTTACGGGAAGAGACCCAGTACTTC. This codes for CASSLLREETQYF.

The chain has TRBV19 and TRBJ2-7; D is undetermined. The CDR3 covers 14 residues. CDR1 and CDR2 from the germline V gene are LNHDA and SQIVND (reference sequence). V was pared by 1 base and J by 6 bases, with 13 bases between. In nucleotides, the CDR3 is TGTGCCAGTAGTATAGCTTACTTATCTGGCGAGCAGTACTTC. The encoded protein is CASSIAYLSGEQYF.

The chain carries TRBV19 and TRBJ2-4; tentatively, D is TRBD1 (5 bases). V dropped 6 bases and J dropped 1 base, with 16 bases sitting between them. CDR1 and CDR2 from the germline V gene are LNHDA and SQIVND (reference sequence). The CDR3 runs to 16 residues. DNA of the CDR3: TGTGCCAGTAGCCCTCAGCCAGGGTTGGCCAAAAACATTCAGTACTTC. Protein product: CASSPQPGLAKNIQYF.

The rearrangement joins TRBV5-8 to TRBJ2-3; the D gene is possibly TRBD2 (5 bases). This CDR3 is built from 18 residues. Germline V gene data show CDR1 as SGHTS and CDR2 as YDEGEE. Trimming took 1 base from V and 1 from J, leaving 19 bases between them. The CDR3 sequence: CASSLRWLRAGGTDTQYF. Written as DNA, the CDR3 is TGTGCCAGCAGCTTGAGGTGGTTGCGGGCCGGAGGCACAGATACGCAGTATTTT.

This chain joins TRBV6-1 and TRBJ2-7, with D perhaps TRBD1 (6 bases). Germline loops: CDR1 MNHNS, CDR2 SASEGT. The CDR3 sequence is 11 residues long. Trimming removed 6 bases from V and 5 bases from J, with 8 bases in between. CDR3 sequence: CASRGQNEQYF. CDR3 nucleotide sequence: TGTGCCAGCAGGGGACAAAACGAGCAGTACTTC.

The chain uses TRBV7-8 and TRBJ1-2; D possibly corresponds to TRBD1 (5 bases). Germline V CDR1 and CDR2: SGHVS, FQNEAQ. Deletions cut 5 bases from V and 4 bases from J, with 14 bases between. The CDR3 consists of 14 residues. The CDR3 DNA reads TGTGCCAGCAGCCCCAACCGCGGGGGCTATGGCTACACCTTC. It encodes CASSPNRGGYGYTF.

CDR3 region: CSVASDGNIQYF. In DNA, the CDR3 is TGCAGCGTTGCCTCTGACGGAAACATTCAGTACTTC. V usage is TRBV29-1 and J usage is TRBJ2-4; unclear D gene. Germline V gene data show CDR1 as SQVTM and CDR2 as ANQGSEA. V was trimmed by 4 bases and J by 6 bases, leaving 10 bases between them. CDR3 size: 12 residues.

The chain employs TRBV14 and TRBJ2-7, with TRBD2 matching over 11 bases. CDR3 length: 17 residues. Looked up from germline, CDR1 is SGHDN and CDR2 is FVKESK. The ends lost 1 base at V and 2 bases at J; junction bases unmatched: 7. Written as DNA, the CDR3 is TGTGCCAGCAGCCAAGTAGCGGGAGGGCCGGGGGCCTACGAGCAGTACTTC. Protein sequence: CASSQVAGGPGAYEQYF.

The chain combines TRBV18 with TRBJ2-6, with 8 bases lining up with TRBD1. The CDR3 consists of 17 residues. Trimming removed 3 bases from V and 4 bases from J; junction bases left unmatched: 8. CDR1 KGHSH and CDR2 LQKENI come from the germline V gene. DNA of the CDR3: TGTGCCAGCTCACCCGGACAGGGATACGCAGGGGCCAACGTCCTGACTTTC. Amino acid sequence: CASSPGQGYAGANVLTF.

The chain is built from TRBV18 and TRBJ1-1, with 7 nucleotides matching TRBD1. The CDR3 spans 14 residues. The V gene end was trimmed by 6 bases and the J gene end by 3 bases; junction bases not matched to a gene: 7. Germline V gene data show CDR1 as KGHSH and CDR2 as LQKENI. The CDR3 DNA sequence: TGTGCCAGCTCCGCCCTCGACAGGGACACTGAAGCTTTCTTT. Encoded protein: CASSALDRDTEAFF.

The chain uses TRBV7-6 and TRBJ1-2; maybe TRBD1 (5 bases). From germline, CDR1 is SGHVS and CDR2 FNYEAQ. The V gene lost 5 bases and the J gene lost 3 bases, with 13 bases spanning the gap. The CDR3 is 14 residues long. Written as DNA, the CDR3 is TGTGCCAGCAGCCAGTACCAGGGTGACTATGGCTACACCTTC. This codes for CASSQYQGDYGYTF.

This chain joins TRBV28 and TRBJ2-3; possible D gene TRBD1, 6 bases. This CDR3 is 18 amino acids long. Germline-derived CDR1 and CDR2 are MDHEN and SYDVKM. Trimming removed 1 base at V and 1 base at J, with 18 bases between. In DNA, the CDR3 is TGTGCCAGCAGTTTATTTTCCCCACAGGGCCACGGCACAGATACGCAGTATTTT. Translating gives CASSLFSPQGHGTDTQYF.

Remarks on this clone: Other DNA sequences of this sample code for an identical CDR3. This chain uses TRBV7-3 with TRBJ2-7, with D hard to call. CDR3 length: 13 residues. Looked up from germline, CDR1 is SGHTA and CDR2 is FQGTGA. The V end was cut by 0 bases, the J end by 6 bases, with 9 bases between. The CDR3 region has the DNA TGTGCCAGCAGCTTAACGACCTTGGGCGAGCAGTACTTC. It encodes CASSLTTLGEQYF.

The chain carries TRBV5-1 and TRBJ1-2; 8 bases map to TRBD1. Germline V gives CDR1 SGHRS, CDR2 YFSETQ. The CDR3 length is 13 residues. J was trimmed by 8 bases and V by 0 bases; bases with no gene match: 3. The CDR3 here is CASSLEQGDGYTF. The DNA for the CDR3 is TGCGCCAGCAGCTTGGAACAGGGGGACGGCTACACCTTC.

The rearrangement links TRBV21-1 to TRBJ1-1. TRBV21-1 is a pseudogene locus. CDR3 size: 13 residues. CDR3: CASSKLGSTEAFF. In DNA, the CDR3 is TGTGCCAGCAGCAAATTGGGGAGCACTGAAGCTTTCTTT.

The rearrangement links TRBV7-9 to TRBJ2-7, with 9 bases fitting TRBD1. This CDR3 has 12 residues. The germline V gene encodes CDR1 SEHNR and CDR2 FQNEAQ (reference sequence). J lost 6 bases, V lost 4 bases, and 1 base had no gene match. The CDR3 is CASSSTGGEQYF. For the CDR3, the DNA is TGTGCCAGCAGCTCGACAGGGGGCGAGCAGTACTTC.

With respect to this clone: Additional DNA sequences in this sample encode the identical CDR3. The chain employs TRBV5-1 and TRBJ2-2; weak D call: TRBD2 (6 bases). The V and J ends lost 2 bases and 4 bases respectively, with 9 bases between them. The CDR3 is 14 residues long. The germline gives CDR1 SGHRS, CDR2 YFSETQ. CDR3 DNA: TGCGCCAGCAGCTTAGGAGGGAGCACCGGGGAGCTGTTTTTT. Its translation: CASSLGGSTGELFF.

V is TRBV27 and J is TRBJ2-3; 8 positions match TRBD2. Germline CDR1 reads MNHEY; CDR2 reads SMNVEV (reference sequence). The CDR3 is 17 residues long. The V segment lost 0 bases and the J segment 0 bases; nucleotides outside the gene matches: 5. The CDR3 reads CASSLSKRERSTDTQYF. The CDR3 DNA sequence: TGTGCCAGCAGTTTATCGAAGCGGGAGAGGAGCACAGATACGCAGTATTTT.

This clone appeared many times. This chain uses TRBV18 with TRBJ2-7, with 9 bases aligning to TRBD1. The CDR3 is 13 amino acids. CDR1 and CDR2 from the germline V gene are KGHSH and LQKENI. The junction had 3 bases not matched to a gene; V was cut back by 3 bases and J by 6 bases. CDR3 nucleotide sequence: TGTGCCAGCTCACCGGGACAGGGTGCCGAGCAGTACTTC. Its translation is CASSPGQGAEQYF. The full variable domain, with the rest looked up from reference TRBV18 and TRBJ2-7, is NAGVMQNPRHLVRRRGQEARLRCSPMKGHSHVYWYRQLPEEGLKFMVYLQKENIIDESGMPKERFSAEFPKEGPSILRIQQVVRGDSAAYFCASSPGQGAEQYFGPGTRLTVT.

The V and J genes are TRBV4-3 and TRBJ2-5; 9 bases fit TRBD2. The germline CDR1 and CDR2 sequences are LGHNA and YSLEER. The J segment lost 4 bases and the V segment lost 6 bases, leaving 9 bases of the junction unmatched. The CDR3 runs to 15 residues. CDR3 nucleotide sequence: TGCGCCAGCAGATGGCGGGAGGGCCGGCGAGAGACCCAGTACTTC. Translating gives CASRWREGRRETQYF.

This chain connects TRBV4-1 to TRBJ1-1, with TRBD1 as a possible D gene (5 bases). The V end lost 5 bases, the J end lost 0 bases, and 22 bases lay between the germline ends. CDR3 size: 18 residues. Germline CDR1 reads MGHRA; CDR2 reads YSYEKL. This CDR3 reads CASSIPVGVLRMNTEAFF. CDR3 DNA: TGCGCCAGCAGCATCCCCGTGGGGGTTTTAAGAATGAACACTGAAGCTTTCTTT.

This chain connects TRBV2 to TRBJ1-5, with D perhaps TRBD1 (6 bases). Germline CDR1 is SNHLY and CDR2 is FYNNEI. Trimming shortened V by 7 bases and J by 1 base, and 17 bases separated the two germline ends. The CDR3 runs to 16 residues. The CDR3 coding sequence is TGTGCCAGCACCCTCATGGGGGGCAGGAGCAATCAGCCCCAGCATTTT. Translated: CASTLMGGRSNQPQHF.

This chain connects TRBV29-1 to TRBJ2-3, with D unclear. This CDR3 spans 13 amino acids. Germline V gene data show CDR1 as SQVTM and CDR2 as ANQGSEA. The ends were cut back, 7 bases at V and 4 bases at J, with 15 bases in the middle. This CDR3 reads CSGSWGSADTQYF. CDR3 in DNA: TGCAGCGGCTCGTGGGGTAGTGCAGATACGCAGTATTTT.

V usage is TRBV9 and J usage is TRBJ2-1; 8 bases agree with TRBD2. This CDR3 spans 17 amino acids. Germline CDR1 is SGDLS and CDR2 is YYNGEE. The ends lost 1 base at V and 8 bases at J; junction bases unmatched: 14. In nucleotides, the CDR3 is TGTGCCAGCAGCGTATCTGGGGCGGGACTAGGGAGGGATGAGCAGTTCTTC. It translates to CASSVSGAGLGRDEQFF.

This clone appeared once. V is TRBV19 and J is TRBJ2-3, with 12 positions matching TRBD2. J was trimmed by 5 bases and V by 5 bases; bases with no gene match: 8. The CDR3 is 16 residues long. Germline loops: CDR1 LNHDA, CDR2 SQIVND (reference sequence). CDR3 sequence reads: CASSPRLAGAVDTQYF. The CDR3, as DNA: TGTGCCAGTAGTCCCCGACTAGCGGGAGCAGTAGATACGCAGTATTTT.

This chain joins TRBV5-1 and TRBJ1-2; weak D call: TRBD1 (5 bases). Germline V CDR1 and CDR2: SGHRS, YFSETQ. This CDR3 spans 13 amino acids. V dropped 3 bases and J dropped 6 bases, with 12 bases sitting between them. CDR3 in DNA: TGCGCCAGCAGCTCGGGGACGGAGGATGGCTACACCTTC. This sequence encodes CASSSGTEDGYTF.